What follows are 11 T cell receptor beta chains derived from one specimen sequenced in a study of response to subunit inactivated influenza vaccine. TCRdb used MiXCR to reprocess the RT-PCR reads, holding one entry per CDR3 protein. The repertoire holds about 500,000 distinct CDR3 sequences, with under 8.5% as singletons. This material consisted of PBMCs from blood, taken roughly 24 months after vaccination. Every receptor here comes from a man between 50 and 69 years old who received an inactivated influenza vaccine.

The CDR3 region has the DNA TGTGCCAGCAGCCCCTGGGGGGGCCGCACTGAAGCTTTCTTT. This translates into CASSPWGGRTEAFF. The V gene is TRBV12-3 or TRBV12-4, the J gene TRBJ1-1; tentatively, D is TRBD1 (6 bases). Trimming took 6 bases from V and 4 from J, leaving 15 bases between them. The CDR3 has 14 residues.

This clonotype was seen a few times. This chain links TRBV3-1 with TRBJ2-1; possible D gene TRBD2, 5 bases. The germline V and J ends were trimmed by 1 base and 6 bases, with 13 bases remaining between them. In germline, CDR1 is LGHDT, CDR2 YNNKEL (reference sequence). The CDR3 is 15 residues long. The CDR3 sequence: CASSQGGVPGNEQFF. The CDR3 nucleotides read TGTGCCAGCAGCCAAGGGGGAGTACCCGGCAATGAGCAGTTCTTC.

There are a few counts of this clonotype. The rearrangement joins TRBV9 to TRBJ1-1; 8 bases line up with TRBD1. Germline CDR1 reads SGDLS; CDR2 reads YYNGEE. J gave up 7 bases and V 4 bases, and 6 bases lay outside the gene matches. The CDR3 runs to 13 residues. CDR3 region: CASSFQGAGEAFF. CDR3 in DNA: TGTGCCAGCAGCTTCCAGGGGGCGGGTGAAGCTTTCTTT. Drawing the rest from reference TRBV9 and TRBJ1-1, the complete variable domain is DSGVTQTPKHLITATGQRVTLRCSPRSGDLSVYWYQQSLDQGLQFLIQYYNGEERAKGNILERFSAQQFPDLHSELNLSSLELGDSALYFCASSFQGAGEAFFGQGTRLTVV.

V is TRBV9 and J is TRBJ2-1; a possible D gene is TRBD2 (7 bases). The ends were cut back, 6 bases at V and 3 bases at J, with 16 bases in the middle. From germline, CDR1 is SGDLS and CDR2 YYNGEE. The CDR3 is made up of 15 amino acids. In nucleotides, the CDR3 is TGTGCCAGCACCACGCACGGGGGGCTCTACAATGAGCAGTTCTTC. Its translation: CASTTHGGLYNEQFF.

Here the CDR3 DNA reads TGCGCCAGCAGCTTGAAGACTCAAGAGACCCAGTACTTC. Amino acids: CASSLKTQETQYF. The chain employs TRBV5-1 and TRBJ2-5, with D unresolved. The germline gives CDR1 SGHRS, CDR2 YFSETQ. Trimming stripped 1 base from V and 2 bases from J, with 6 bases between. This CDR3 comprises 13 residues.

The chain is built from TRBV6-5 and TRBJ2-3, with D maybe TRBD2 (6 bases). The CDR3 length is 17 residues. V was pared by 0 bases and J by 0 bases, with 13 bases between. CDR1 is MNHEY, CDR2 SVGAGI, per germline. The CDR3 reads CASSYSRRVASTDTQYF. CDR3 in DNA: TGTGCCAGCAGTTACTCGAGGAGGGTGGCTAGCACAGATACGCAGTATTTT.

There are many counts of this clonotype. The V gene is TRBV7-2, the J gene TRBJ2-7; 7 bases line up with TRBD1. The germline gives CDR1 SGHTA, CDR2 FQGNSA. The length of the CDR3 is 14 residues. Trimming cost V 5 bases and J 2 bases; bases outside gene matches: 6. CDR3 residues: CASSVYRGTYEQYF. In DNA, the CDR3 is TGTGCCAGCAGCGTTTACAGGGGAACCTACGAGCAGTACTTC.

In this sample, this clonotype turned up a few times. The J gene is TRBJ2-7, the V gene TRBV6-1; 9 bases align to TRBD2. V was clipped by 8 bases and J by 2 bases; unmatched bases: 10. This CDR3 is built from 15 residues. Germline CDR1 reads MNHNS; CDR2 reads SASEGT. CDR3 protein: CASRTGSGGTYEQYF. For the CDR3, the DNA is TGTGCCAGCCGCACAGGTAGCGGGGGAACCTACGAGCAGTACTTC.

This clonotype was seen ten or more times. The chain recombines TRBV20-1 with TRBJ2-6; D not resolved. Trimming removed 3 bases from V and 2 bases from J, with 5 bases in between. This CDR3 contains 13 residues. From germline, CDR1 is DFQATT and CDR2 SNEGSKA (reference sequence). The CDR3 region is CSASSTGANVLTF. The CDR3 coding sequence is TGCAGTGCTAGCAGTACTGGGGCCAACGTCCTGACTTTC.

This clonotype showed up many times. CDR3 region: CASSYGPSNEKLFF. Here the CDR3 DNA reads TGTGCCAGCAGTTACGGACCGAGCAATGAAAAACTGTTTTTT. The chain is built from TRBV6-5 and TRBJ1-4; D gene ambiguous. The CDR3 runs to 14 residues. With 2 bases removed from V and 5 bases from J, the gap between germline ends came to 9 bases. Germline CDR1 MNHEY, CDR2 SVGAGI.

This clonotype was counted between two and nine times. V gene TRBV6-1 combines with J gene TRBJ2-5; 14 bases map to TRBD2. The CDR3 covers 15 residues. Trimming took 6 bases from V and 4 from J; bases not matched to a gene: 4. In germline, CDR1 is MNHNS, CDR2 SASEGT. CDR3 protein: CASRRGTSGGETQYF. The CDR3 coding sequence is TGTGCCAGCAGAAGAGGGACTAGCGGGGGAGAGACCCAGTACTTC.